One and the same sample provided the 3 T cell receptor beta chains below, sequenced in a study of a mutant IDH1 vaccine in newly diagnosed glioma. The time point here: week 47, end of study. The study gave 300 ug of mutant IDH1 20-mer peptide per vaccine dose, with topical imiquimod. These receptors' targets are unknown. The protocol was immunoSEQ multiplex PCR, while the TCRdb copy is restricted to in-frame clones and leaves out a portion. In the table there are fewer than 70,000 clones, roughly 80% of which are singletons. Sequencing was performed on PBMCs, taken from a glioma patient whose treatment included an IDH1 peptide vaccine. These receptor sequences come from a man aged 30 to 45 with glioma.

This clone showed up just a few times. The identical CDR3 is also encoded by other nucleotide sequences in the sample. The chain links TRBV4-2 to TRBJ2-2; TRBD2 aligns across 9 bases. The CDR3 consists of 18 residues. Trimming took 0 bases from V and 2 from J; bases not matched to a gene: 7. Germline loops: CDR1 LGHNA, CDR2 YNFKEQ. Written as DNA, the CDR3 is TGTGCCAGCAGCCAAGATGGGGCGGGAGGGCCTAACACCGGGGAGCTGTTTTTT. Its protein product is CASSQDGAGGPNTGELFF.

The V gene is TRBV4-2, the J gene TRBJ1-6; D possibly corresponds to TRBD1 (5 bases). Trimming left V 5 bases short and J 3 bases short, with 11 bases between. Germline V gene sequence: CDR1 LGHNA, CDR2 YNFKEQ. This CDR3 comprises 15 residues. Here the CDR3 DNA reads TGTGCCAGCAGCATGACAGAGAGCTATAATTCACCCCTCCACTTT. Protein product: CASSMTESYNSPLHF.

This chain connects TRBV4-1 to TRBJ2-7; D not certain. The V gene's germline CDR1 is MGHRA and CDR2 YSYEKL. This CDR3 comprises 15 residues. With 1 base removed from V and 4 bases from J, the gap between germline ends came to 14 bases. The CDR3 coding sequence is TGCGCCAGCAGCCAAGTTTCGGTGGCTGGGTACGAGCAGTACTTC. Protein sequence: CASSQVSVAGYEQYF.